This TCR beta chain was recovered during a study of blood T cells in healthy people across ages. CDR1 is SGHRS and CDR2 is YFSETQ in the germline V gene. This CDR3 has 15 residues. Study-wide results and caveats: More naive CD4+ cells and higher diversity were found in long-lived than in aged donors. Older individuals had lower TCR beta diversity per million T cells (the decline was roughly linear). Not knowing donor CMV status may have confounded expanded clonotype changes.

In this sample, this clonotype turned up many times. Its antigen remains unidentified. One end of the junction fails to match germline, which may point to a read error. The authors ran a second PCR of 7 to 11 cycles using a sample-barcoded 5' primer and a J-beta primer mix. TCRdb recomputed calls from the 5' RACE reads with MiXCR, one row per CDR3 protein. Altogether some 1 million distinct CDR3 sequences are present, 40% to 55% being singletons, with the ten largest covering 15% to 20%. The receptor was isolated from a woman aged 55-70 years in good health. The specimen sequenced was blood. The V gene is TRBV5-1, the J gene TRBJ2-3; D could derive from TRBD1 or TRBD2 (6 bases each). Here the CDR3 DNA reads TGTGCCAGCAGCTCCCGCGGAGGGGGGACAGATACGCAGTATTTT. This gives the protein CASSSRGGGTDTQYF. Full variable domain (remainder filled in from reference TRBV5-1 and TRBJ2-3): KAGVTQTPRYLIKTRGQQVTLSCSPISGHRSVSWYQQTPGQGLQFLFEYFSETQRNKGNFPGRFSGRQFSNSRSEMNVSTLELGDSALYLCASSSRGGGTDTQYFGPGTRLTVL.